Below are 10 T cell receptor beta chains sequenced from a single sample in a study of control samples from healthy donors and cancer patients. Assay used: immunoSEQ multiplex PCR; TCRdb lists only in-frame clones, some missing. This sample has fewer than 200,000 clones, with nearly 90% found just once. The sequencing input was blood. These receptors originate from a woman in her 50s in good health.

The chain employs TRBV27 and TRBJ1-2, with D possibly being TRBD1 (6 bases). The CDR3 has 13 amino acids. Per the germline V gene, CDR1 is MNHEY and CDR2 is SMNVEV (reference sequence). Trimming left V 6 bases short and J 6 bases short, with 14 bases between. The CDR3 DNA reads TGTGCCAGCAGGCTATCAAGGGGGAATGGCTACACCTTC. Translation gives CASRLSRGNGYTF.

This sequence joins TRBV12-3 or TRBV12-4 and TRBJ1-5; no firm D call. This CDR3 comprises 12 residues. V gave up 7 bases and J gave up 7 bases, with 11 bases separating them. The chain's CDR3 is CASTSGNQPQHF. CDR3 sequence (DNA): TGTGCCAGCACGTCAGGTAACCAGCCCCAGCATTTT.

The V call is TRBV3-1 (or the pseudogene TRBV3-2), the J call TRBJ2-3; 13 bases line up with TRBD2. V gave up 5 bases and J gave up 12 bases; unmatched junction bases: 14. The V gene's germline CDR1 is LGHDT and CDR2 YNNKEL (reference sequence). The CDR3 sequence is 16 residues long. DNA of the CDR3: TGTGCCAGCAGCAAGACTAGCGGGGGGCGGGGTAGATCCCAGTATTTT. This codes for CASSKTSGGRGRSQYF.

The gene calls are TRBV5-5 and TRBJ1-1, with D unresolved. CDR3 length: 16 residues. Trimming pared 0 bases from V and 0 bases from J, leaving 12 bases between. Germline assignment: CDR1 SGHKS and CDR2 YYEKEE (reference sequence). The DNA of the CDR3 is TGTGCCAGCAGCTTGGACTTTGGCAGGATGAACACTGAAGCTTTCTTT. Residues: CASSLDFGRMNTEAFF.

The J gene is TRBJ2-7, the V gene TRBV28; 13 nucleotides align to TRBD2. Per the germline V gene, CDR1 is MDHEN and CDR2 is SYDVKM. Germline trimming cut 6 bases from V and 2 bases from J; bases unmatched to any gene: 10. The CDR3 is 17 amino acids. The CDR3 here is CASSFFPGLAGAYEQYF. The CDR3 DNA sequence: TGTGCCAGCAGCTTCTTCCCAGGACTAGCGGGAGCCTACGAGCAGTACTTC.

The chain employs TRBV29-1 and TRBJ1-1; possible D gene TRBD1, 6 bases. The CDR3 consists of 13 residues. V lost 5 bases and J 1 base, leaving 11 bases between the germline ends. CDR1 and CDR2 (germline): SQVTM, ANQGSEA. The CDR3 loop reads CSVKDSENTEAFF. CDR3 bases: TGCAGCGTTAAGGACAGCGAGAACACTGAAGCTTTCTTT.

V usage is TRBV19 and J usage is TRBJ2-7; a possible D gene is TRBD2 (6 bases). Germline V gene sequence: CDR1 LNHDA, CDR2 SQIVND (reference sequence). The CDR3 covers 12 residues. Trimming stripped 8 bases from V and 4 bases from J, with 12 bases between. CDR3 region: CASGGTHYEQYF. Here the CDR3 DNA reads TGTGCCAGTGGAGGGACTCATTACGAGCAGTACTTC.

Notes on this clone: Other DNA sequences in the same sample also yield this CDR3. The chain joins TRBV6-5 to TRBJ1-1, with a weak D call TRBD1 (5 bases). The V gene's germline CDR1 is MNHEY and CDR2 SVGAGI. This CDR3 has 15 amino acids. Trimming left V 0 bases short and J 0 bases short, with 8 bases between. The CDR3 DNA sequence: TGTGCCAGCAGTTACTCGGGGGGTATGAACACTGAAGCTTTCTTT. Translation gives CASSYSGGMNTEAFF.

The genes are TRBV20-1 and TRBJ1-2; D uncertain. The CDR3 runs 11 residues. CDR1 DFQATT and CDR2 SNEGSKA come from the germline V gene (reference sequence). The CDR3 here is CRGNWGGGYTF. For the CDR3, the DNA is TGCAGGGGGAATTGGGGAGGTGGCTACACCTTC.

The chain has TRBV30 and TRBJ1-5; D remains unclear. CDR1 and CDR2 (germline): GTSNPN, SVGIG (reference sequence). The CDR3 is 13 amino acids. Trimming shortened V by 1 base and J by 7 bases, and 11 bases separated the two germline ends. The CDR3 reads CAWSGRWHQPQHF. CDR3 nucleotides: TGTGCCTGGAGTGGCCGGTGGCACCAGCCCCAGCATTTT.